Listed here are 18 T cell receptor beta chains from one sample, sequenced in a study of blood T cell repertoires in COVID-19. Method: immunoSEQ multiplex PCR; TCRdb's copy keeps in-frame clones and lacks some. The sample consists of about 120,000 clones, roughly 84% of them appearing once. Material for sequencing was peripheral blood. Receptors originate from a man aged 60 to 75 with acute or convalescent COVID-19.

The rearrangement uses TRBV4-3 and TRBJ2-7; D ambiguous. Looked up from germline, CDR1 is LGHNA and CDR2 is YSLEER. V lost 0 bases and J lost 1, with 13 bases in between. The CDR3 sequence is 16 residues long. The CDR3 DNA reads as TGCGCCAGCAGCCAAGATGTGGGCCTCGGTTCCTACGAGCAGTACTTC. Translated: CASSQDVGLGSYEQYF.

This chain connects TRBV28 to TRBJ1-6, with a tentative D call TRBD1 (5 bases). This CDR3 has 15 amino acids. The germline gives CDR1 MDHEN, CDR2 SYDVKM. Trimming removed 5 bases from V and 9 bases from J, with 17 bases in between. CDR3 in amino acids: CASSRRTGGGSPLHF. The CDR3, as DNA: TGTGCCAGCAGTCGGAGGACGGGGGGTGGTTCACCCCTCCACTTT.

The chain joins TRBV4-1 to TRBJ2-1; 7 bases match TRBD2. The CDR3 has 15 residues. The trim removed 4 bases at V and 3 bases at J, leaving 6 bases unmatched. Germline V gene lookup returns CDR1 MGHRA and CDR2 YSYEKL. In DNA, the CDR3 is TGCGCCAGCAGCCTGCTGGGCGGGAGCTACAATGAGCAGTTCTTC. Protein product: CASSLLGGSYNEQFF.

V usage is TRBV5-1 and J usage is TRBJ1-2; 9 bases match TRBD1. The V and J ends lost 4 bases and 6 bases, in that order; junction bases with no gene match: 4. Germline CDR1 SGHRS, CDR2 YFSETQ. This CDR3 region has 13 residues. The CDR3: CASSPGQGHGYTF. The CDR3, as DNA: TGCGCCAGCAGCCCGGGACAGGGTCATGGCTACACCTTC. Full variable domain (missing parts from reference TRBV5-1 and TRBJ1-2): KAGVTQTPRYLIKTRGQQVTLSCSPISGHRSVSWYQQTPGQGLQFLFEYFSETQRNKGNFPGRFSGRQFSNSRSEMNVSTLELGDSALYLCASSPGQGHGYTFGSGTRLTVV.

This clone showed up just a few times. The gene calls are TRBV24-1 and TRBJ2-1, with 7 bases that match TRBD2. The CDR3 consists of 14 residues. After removal of 3 bases from V and 7 bases from J, the junction contained 5 bases not matched to a gene. The germline V gene has CDR1 KGHDR and CDR2 SFDVKD. CDR3 coding DNA: TGTGCCACCAGTGATGGGGGGGGGAGGAATGAGCAGTTCTTC. Amino acid sequence: CATSDGGGRNEQFF.

The chain couples TRBV7-8 to TRBJ2-7, with D possibly being TRBD2 (6 bases). CDR3 length: 13 residues. V shed 1 base and J shed 3 bases, with 7 bases lying between them. The V gene's germline CDR1 is SGHVS and CDR2 FQNEAQ. The CDR3 reads CASSLGRDYEQYF. CDR3 nucleotide sequence: TGTGCCAGCAGCTTAGGGCGGGACTACGAGCAGTACTTC.

The chain employs TRBV5-1 and TRBJ1-1; 7 bases are shared with TRBD1. The germline CDR1 and CDR2 sequences are SGHRS and YFSETQ. CDR3 length equals 13 residues. Germline trimming cut 6 bases from V and 2 bases from J; bases unmatched to any gene: 4. The CDR3 reads CASTGQENTEAFF. The CDR3 coding sequence is TGCGCCAGCACCGGACAGGAAAACACTGAAGCTTTCTTT.

The chain combines TRBV9 with TRBJ2-3, with TRBD2 identical over 7 bases. CDR3 length: 15 amino acids. In germline, CDR1 is SGDLS, CDR2 YYNGEE. With 3 bases clipped from V and 1 base from J, the junction kept 5 bases outside the gene matches. CDR3 sequence reads: CASSAPTSGTDTQYF. In DNA, the CDR3 is TGTGCCAGCAGCGCACCCACTAGCGGCACAGATACGCAGTATTTT.

This chain's CDR3 is CASSLLAGTDTQYF. CDR3 in DNA: TGTGCCAGCAGCTTACTAGCGGGCACAGATACGCAGTATTTT. This rearrangement joins TRBV7-3 to TRBJ2-3, with 7 nucleotides matching TRBD2. Germline V gene sequence: CDR1 SGHTA, CDR2 FQGTGA. V lost 2 bases to trimming and J lost 1 base; unmatched junction nucleotides: 0. This CDR3 region has 14 residues.

Only one count was recorded for this clone. The gene calls are TRBV7-9 and TRBJ2-7; D is possibly TRBD1 (5 bases). Trimming cost V 3 bases and J 2 bases, with 11 bases left between them. The germline CDR1 and CDR2 sequences are SEHNR and FQNEAQ (reference sequence). The CDR3 loop spans 14 amino acids. As DNA, the CDR3 is TGTGCCAGCAGCTTTCAGGGTATTGCCTACGAGCAGTACTTC. Encoded protein: CASSFQGIAYEQYF.

V is TRBV24-1 and J is TRBJ2-5, with a weak D call TRBD2 (6 bases). The CDR3 spans 14 residues. CDR1 and CDR2 (germline): KGHDR, SFDVKD. V lost 11 bases and J 5 bases, leaving 20 bases between the germline ends. The CDR3 DNA reads TGTGCCAGCCGTAGTAGGGCCAGCGGGGAGACCCAGTACTTC. Its protein is CASRSRASGETQYF.

The DNA of the CDR3 is TGTGCCAGCAGTGCTTCGGGGAGCTCCTACAATGAGCAGTTCTTC. Protein sequence: CASSASGSSYNEQFF. The V and J genes are TRBV27 and TRBJ2-1, with D perhaps matching TRBD2 (5 bases). Deletions cut 5 bases from V and 0 bases from J, with 11 bases between. The CDR3 is made up of 15 amino acids. CDR1 is MNHEY and CDR2 is SMNVEV in the germline V gene (reference sequence).

The chain links TRBV15 to TRBJ2-2, with D perhaps TRBD1 (6 bases). V lost 5 bases, J lost 4 bases, and 17 bases lay in between. Looked up from germline, CDR1 is LNHNV and CDR2 is YYDKDF (reference sequence). This CDR3 is built from 16 residues. The DNA for the CDR3 is TGTGCCACCAGCCCCAGGGGAGTCTTAGGCACCGGGGAGCTGTTTTTT. Its protein product is CATSPRGVLGTGELFF.

The chain has TRBV7-9 and TRBJ2-1; 9 positions agree with TRBD1. Germline V gene data show CDR1 as SEHNR and CDR2 as FQNEAQ (reference sequence). This CDR3 contains 17 residues. V shed 1 base, J shed 1 base, and the junction held 5 bases outside the gene matches. CDR3 bases: TGTGCCAGCAGCTTAGGCGCCGGGACAGGGTCCTACAATGAGCAGTTCTTC. Translated: CASSLGAGTGSYNEQFF.

The rearrangement links TRBV7-9 to TRBJ1-4; a possible D gene is TRBD1 (6 bases). The germline V gene has CDR1 SEHNR and CDR2 FQNEAQ (reference sequence). The length of the CDR3 is 15 residues. V lost 1 base and J 5 bases, leaving 11 bases between the germline ends. The DNA of the CDR3 is TGTGCCAGCAGCTTAGGGGACAACCGCAATGAAAAACTGTTTTTT. Its translation is CASSLGDNRNEKLFF.

The chain joins TRBV4-1 to TRBJ2-1; unclear D gene. This CDR3 has 14 residues. CDR1 is MGHRA and CDR2 is YSYEKL in the germline V gene. Trimming took 0 bases from V and 5 from J, leaving 8 bases between them. The CDR3 here is CASSQETAHNEQFF. In DNA, the CDR3 is TGCGCCAGCAGCCAAGAAACAGCTCACAATGAGCAGTTCTTC.

The rearrangement links TRBV6-2 or TRBV6-3 to TRBJ1-2; 7 bases agree with TRBD1. This CDR3 region has 13 residues. V shed 6 bases and J 5 bases; nucleotides not matched to a gene: 6. Germline CDR1 is MNHEY and CDR2 is SVGEGT. CDR3 amino acids: CASSVRDSYGYTF. CDR3 nucleotides: TGTGCCAGCAGCGTGCGGGACAGTTATGGCTACACCTTC.

The genes are TRBV4-1 and TRBJ2-3, with 9 bases that match TRBD2. Germline V gene sequence: CDR1 MGHRA, CDR2 YSYEKL. J was trimmed by 5 bases and V by 1 base; bases with no gene match: 7. The CDR3 runs 16 residues. This CDR3 reads CASSQATSGAGDTQYF. CDR3 nucleotides: TGCGCCAGCAGCCAAGCGACTAGCGGAGCGGGAGATACGCAGTATTTT.